The rows below give T cell receptor beta chains drawn from one sample of a study of control samples from healthy donors and cancer patients. Sequenced by immunoSEQ multiplex PCR; TCRdb stores in-frame clones only, minus some. The data show about 140,000 clones, with 90% to 95% seen just once and roughly 14% held by the top ten. Material for sequencing was blood. The source is a man aged 35-49 years in good health. CDR3s include the opening cysteine and the closing phenylalanine or tryptophan. D genes are given only for firm matches.

>TRBD2|TRBV10-2|TRBJ2-3|12
CASSGRRDTQYF
TGCGCCAGCAGCGGGAGGCGAGATACGCAGTATTTT
>TRBD2|TRBV28|TRBJ2-3|16
CASSLRPGAGGDTQYF
TGTGCCAGCAGTTTACGGCCTGGAGCGGGAGGAGATACGCAGTATTTT
>TRBD1|TRBV4-1|TRBJ1-5|16
CASSPIRGNGNQPQHF
TGCGCCAGCAGCCCTATCAGGGGGAACGGGAATCAGCCCCAGCATTTT
>NA|TRBV21-1|TRBJ1-1|15
CASSPRTGKNTEAFF
TGTGCCAGCAGCCCCCGGACAGGAAAGAACACTGAAGCTTTCTTT
>NA|TRBV6-5|TRBJ1-5|13
CASRPSLNQPQHF
TGTGCCAGCAGACCCAGCCTCAATCAGCCCCAGCATTTT
>TRBD1|TRBV15|TRBJ1-2|14
CATSVTGIRDGYTF
TGTGCCACCAGCGTGACAGGGATCAGGGATGGCTACACCTTC
>NA|TRBV5-6|TRBJ1-1|13
CASSQAENTEAFF
TGTGCCAGCAGTCAGGCCGAGAACACTGAAGCTTTCTTT
>NA|TRBV18|TRBJ1-2|14
CASSPLAQNGGYTF
TGTGCCAGCTCACCTTTAGCCCAGAACGGTGGCTACACCTTC
>NA|TRBV7-2|TRBJ2-3|13
CASSSTVSDTQYF
TGTGCCAGCAGCTCTACGGTCTCAGATACGCAGTATTTT
>NA|TRBV4-3|TRBJ2-6|16
CASSQETGTGANVLTF
TGCGCCAGCAGCCAAGAGACCGGGACCGGGGCCAACGTCCTGACTTTC
>NA|TRBV19|TRBJ1-5|18
CASSMSDSSYSTNQPQHF
TGTGCCAGTAGTATGTCGGACAGCTCGTATTCGACCAATCAGCCCCAGCATTTT
>NA|TRBV2|TRBJ1-6|17
CASSGAGGARFNSPLHF
TGTGCCAGCAGTGGGGCCGGGGGCGCGAGGTTCAATTCACCCCTCCACTTT
>NA|TRBV28|TRBJ1-2|13
CASSWAGADGYTF
TGTGCCAGCAGTTGGGCAGGGGCCGATGGCTACACCTTC
>NA|TRBV5-1|TRBJ2-1|13
CASSLELSGEQFF
TGCGCCAGCAGCTTGGAATTGTCGGGTGAGCAGTTCTTC
>NA|TRBV6-2/TRBV6-3|TRBJ1-2|14
CASSLPSRTYGYTF
TGTGCCAGCAGTCTCCCCAGTCGGACCTATGGCTACACCTTC
>TRBD1|TRBV25-1|TRBJ2-5|16
CASTSPGTGSGETQYF
TGTGCCAGCACTAGCCCTGGGACAGGGTCGGGGGAGACCCAGTACTTC
>TRBD2|TRBV6-1|TRBJ2-5|16
CASSESVAGGVETQYF
TGTGCCAGCAGTGAAAGCGTGGCGGGGGGAGTGGAGACCCAGTACTTC
>NA|TRBV9|TRBJ1-4|14
CASSVGGTNEKLFF
TGTGCCAGCAGCGTAGGTGGGACTAATGAAAAACTGTTTTTT
>NA|TRBV28|TRBJ1-5|16
CASSSTSPHSNQPQHF
TGTGCCAGCAGTTCTACCAGCCCACATAGCAATCAGCCCCAGCATTTT
>TRBD1|TRBV10-3|TRBJ1-1|16
CAISEGGQGLNTEAFF
TGTGCCATCAGTGAAGGGGGACAGGGACTGAACACTGAAGCTTTCTTT
>NA|TRBV2|TRBJ1-3|12
CASSGNSYTIYF
TGTGCCAGCAGTGGTAACAGTTACACCATATATTTT
>NA|TRBV4-3|TRBJ1-4|15
CASSPNRALNEKLFF
TGCGCCAGCAGCCCCAACAGGGCACTTAATGAAAAACTGTTTTTT